This TCR beta chain was recorded in a study of Ad26.COV2.S vaccination and SARS-CoV-2 variants. The CDR3 extends over 15 amino acids. Trimming took off 1 base at V and 4 bases at J, with 11 bases between the two ends. Germline values: CDR1 SGHNT, CDR2 YENEEA. The treatment here: around 19 received Ad26.COV2.S at low or high dose, single or two shots; about 5 received placebo; per-sample allocation not given. It was on day 63 after the first vaccine or placebo injection that samples were taken. Sequencing used immunoSEQ multiplex PCR; TCRdb keeps in-frame clones, though not all of them. The table lists some 520,000 clones, around 90% of them singletons.

The rearrangement joins TRBV11-3 to TRBJ2-1, with no clear D. The sequencing used peripheral blood, collected in a trial of Ad26.COV2.S vaccine versus placebo. This TCR derives from a person between 18 and 60 years old who received the Ad26.COV2.S COVID-19 vaccine or a placebo. Here the CDR3 DNA reads TGTGCCAGCAGCTTAGGCCGTAGTGCATACAATGAGCAGTTCTTC. Translating it yields CASSLGRSAYNEQFF.